This T cell receptor (beta chain) comes out of a study of shared clonotypes between healthy human individuals. V gave up 0 bases and J gave up 2 bases, with 8 bases separating them. Germline V lookup: CDR1 MDHEN, CDR2 SYDVKM. This CDR3 is 15 amino acids long. Comment on this clone: No antigen is known for it.

DNA at around 190 ng, tens of thousands of T cell genomes, went into sorted-subset replicate PCRs. The method was immunoSEQ multiplex PCR; TCRdb's version includes in-frame clones alone and lacks a portion of them. Of approximately 1,500,000 clones listed, around 95% are singletons. Notes on the study in general: Memory subsets generally showed smaller estimated richness than naive subsets did.

The material sequenced was naive CD4+ T cells sorted from blood. Subset given: CD45RA+ positively selected. This chain joins TRBV28 and TRBJ2-4; no firm D call. This sequence originates from a young man in good health. The CDR3 DNA follows: TGTGCCAGCAGTTTATGGGAAAAGTCCAAAAACATTCAGTACTTC. Its protein product is CASSLWEKSKNIQYF. The variable domain in full, with the rest retrieved from reference TRBV28 and TRBJ2-4, is DVKVTQSSRYLVKRTGEKVFLECVQDMDHENMFWYRQDPGLGLRLIYFSYDVKMKEKGDIPEGYSVSREKKERFSLILESASTNQTSMYLCASSLWEKSKNIQYFGAGTRLSVL.